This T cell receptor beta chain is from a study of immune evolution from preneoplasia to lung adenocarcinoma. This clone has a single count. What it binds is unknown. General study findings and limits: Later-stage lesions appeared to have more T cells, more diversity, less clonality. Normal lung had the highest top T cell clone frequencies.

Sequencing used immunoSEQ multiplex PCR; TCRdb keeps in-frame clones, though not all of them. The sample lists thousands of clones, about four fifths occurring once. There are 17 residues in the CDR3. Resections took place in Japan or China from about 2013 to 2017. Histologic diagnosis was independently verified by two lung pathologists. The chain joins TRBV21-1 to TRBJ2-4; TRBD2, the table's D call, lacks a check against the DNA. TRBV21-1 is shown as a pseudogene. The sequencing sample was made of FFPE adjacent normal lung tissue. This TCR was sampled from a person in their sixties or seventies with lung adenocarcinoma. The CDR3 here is CASSKGIKRTIRNIQYF. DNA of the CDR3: TGTGCCAGCAGCAAAGGAATCAAGCGGACCATACGGAACATTCAGTACTTC.